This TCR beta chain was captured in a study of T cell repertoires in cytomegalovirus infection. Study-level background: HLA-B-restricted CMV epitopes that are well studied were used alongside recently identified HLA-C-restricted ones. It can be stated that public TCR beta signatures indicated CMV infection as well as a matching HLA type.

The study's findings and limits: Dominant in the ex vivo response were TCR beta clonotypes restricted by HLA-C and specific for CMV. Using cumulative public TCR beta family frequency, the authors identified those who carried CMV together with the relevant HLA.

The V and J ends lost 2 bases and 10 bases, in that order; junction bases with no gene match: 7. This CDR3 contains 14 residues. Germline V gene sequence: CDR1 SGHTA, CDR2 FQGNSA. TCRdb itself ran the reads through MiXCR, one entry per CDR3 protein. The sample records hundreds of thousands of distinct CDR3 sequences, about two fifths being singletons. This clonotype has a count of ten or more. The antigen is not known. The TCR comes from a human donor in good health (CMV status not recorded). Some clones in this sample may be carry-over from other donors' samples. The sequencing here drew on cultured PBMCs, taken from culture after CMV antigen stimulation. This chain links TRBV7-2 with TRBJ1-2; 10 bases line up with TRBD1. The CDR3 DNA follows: TGTGCCAGCAGCTTAACCCCAGGACAGGGGGACTACACCTTC. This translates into CASSLTPGQGDYTF.